A selection of T cell receptor beta chains follows, all from one sample in a study of T cells after yellow fever vaccination. TCRdb analysed the 5' RACE reads with MiXCR anew, one entry per CDR3 protein. This repertoire shows some 400,000 distinct CDR3 sequences, about 19% found once; its top ten account for about a sixth. The sequencing used PBMCs, collected before the yellow fever booster vaccination. These TCRs come from a man aged 18 to 30 who received the YFV17D yellow fever vaccine. Each CDR3 is given with its conserved first and last residue. The D gene is left open where the match is weak. Size is omitted from some rows. Given values are once, few, many or a class for expanded clones.

>-|TRBV5-6|TRBJ2-5|-
TGTGCCAGCAGCTTGGGGGCCGGGACCCAGTACTTC
CASSLGAGTQYF
>few|TRBV12-3/TRBV12-4|TRBJ1-5|-
TGTGCCAGCAGTGACGGTACAGGGAATCAGCCCCAGCATTTT
CASSDGTGNQPQHF
>-|TRBV4-3|TRBJ2-1|TRBD2
TGCGCCAGCAGCCAGCGGGGGGGCACCTACAATGAGCAGTTCTTC
CASSQRGGTYNEQFF
>once|TRBV4-3|TRBJ2-2|-
TGCGCCAGCAGCCAAGATGTGGGCGGCAGCACCGGGGAGCTGTTTTTT
CASSQDVGGSTGELFF
>few|TRBV27|TRBJ2-7|-
TGTGCCAGCAGTGGGGGGGGCAGTTTCTACGAGCAGTACTTC
CASSGGGSFYEQYF
>few|TRBV7-2|TRBJ1-1|-
TGTGCCAGCAGCTCACACAGCGTGAACACTGAAGCTTTCTTT
CASSSHSVNTEAFF
>-|TRBV6-2/TRBV6-3|TRBJ2-5|-
TGTGCCAGCGGACTCTCATGGGAGACCCAGTACTTC
CASGLSWETQYF
>few|TRBV4-3|TRBJ2-3|-
TGCGCCAGCAGCCAAGAAGGGACACCCGTCGGTCAGTATTTT
CASSQEGTPVGQYF
>-|TRBV7-2|TRBJ2-2|TRBD2
TGTGCCAGCAAAGGGACAGGACTAGCGGGGGCCTTCAACACCGGGGAGCTGTTTTTT
CASKGTGLAGAFNTGELFF
>-|TRBV12-3/TRBV12-4|TRBJ1-2|-
TGTGCCAGCAGTTCCAACGAGGGGGGTGGCTACACCTTC
CASSSNEGGGYTF
>few|TRBV12-3/TRBV12-4|TRBJ2-5|TRBD2
TGTGCCAGCAGCTCCAGTAGCGGGGGACGAGGGACCCAGTACTTC
CASSSSSGGRGTQYF
>-|TRBV6-5|TRBJ2-7|TRBD1
TGTGCCAGCAGAGCCGGACAGGGCAGGACCTACGAGCAGTACTTC
CASRAGQGRTYEQYF
>-|TRBV7-2|TRBJ2-1|TRBD2
TGTGCCAGCAGCTTCTTGGGCGGGAGCTCCTACAATGAGCAGTTCTTC
CASSFLGGSSYNEQFF
>-|TRBV5-1|TRBJ2-6|-
TGCGCCAGCAGCTTCACAACCTACAGGGCAGGGGCCAACGTCCTGACTTTC
CASSFTTYRAGANVLTF
>-|TRBV11-2|TRBJ2-1|TRBD2
TGTGCCAGCAGCCGGGCAGCGGGGGAGCGCAATGAGCAGTTCTTC
CASSRAAGERNEQFF
>few|TRBV20-1|TRBJ2-7|-
TGCAGTGCTCCAGGGGGGCAGACCTACGAGCAGTACTTC
CSAPGGQTYEQYF
>-|TRBV4-3|TRBJ2-3|TRBD2
TGCGCCAGCAGCCCGAGGGCGACTAGCGGGGGGGCCAGCCACACAGATACGCAGTATTTT
CASSPRATSGGASHTDTQYF
>few|TRBV12-3/TRBV12-4|TRBJ1-3|-
TGTGCCAGCAGTTTTGGCCGTCTGGCGGGAAACACCATATATTTT
CASSFGRLAGNTIYF
>many|TRBV10-3|TRBJ2-2|-
TGTGCCATCAGTGAGTCGATGGTAACCGGGGAGCTGTTTTTT
CAISESMVTGELFF
>few|TRBV5-1|TRBJ1-2|-
TGCGCCAGCAGAGGGGGTGGTGGCTACACCTTC
CASRGGGGYTF
>few|TRBV20-1|TRBJ1-5|-
TGCAGTGCTAGGAATGAATACCTTGGGAATCAGCCCCAGCATTTT
CSARNEYLGNQPQHF
>few|TRBV29-1|TRBJ2-5|-
TGCAGCGTGGCGGGGAGGGGGGCGGAAGAGACCCAGTACTTC
CSVAGRGAEETQYF
>few|TRBV10-3|TRBJ1-6|-
TGTGCCGCACGATTTGGGGCAGTCGATTCACCCCTCCACTTT
CAARFGAVDSPLHF
>-|TRBV25-1|TRBJ2-4|-
TGTGCCAGCAGTGAATTTGGGACCAAAAACATTCAGTACTTC
CASSEFGTKNIQYF
>-|TRBV11-3|TRBJ1-2|TRBD1
TGTGCCAGCAGCCAAACATCCGGGACAGTCGTCTTC
CASSQTSGTVVF
>-|TRBV6-2/TRBV6-3|TRBJ2-2|-
TGTGCCAGCAACGGGGCCGGGGAGCTGTTTTTT
CASNGAGELFF
>few|TRBV20-1|TRBJ1-1|TRBD1
TGCAGTGCTAGTAGGACAGGGTCTGAAGCTTTCTTT
CSASRTGSEAFF
>-|TRBV12-3/TRBV12-4|TRBJ2-5|-
TGTGCCAGCCAGGTCGGGGGAGAGACCCAGTACTTC
CASQVGGETQYF
>few|TRBV4-3|TRBJ1-4|-
TGCGCCAGCAGCGATTACAGGGCTTCTAATGAAAAACTGTTTTTT
CASSDYRASNEKLFF
>-|TRBV24-1|TRBJ2-2|-
TGTGCCACCAGTGATTTACGGCAGAACACCGGGGAGCTGTTTTTT
CATSDLRQNTGELFF
>many|TRBV12-3/TRBV12-4|TRBJ2-1|TRBD1
TGTGCCAGCAGCCATAACCGGGGACAGGCGGGTCCGACGGTCTTC
CASSHNRGQAGPTVF
>-|TRBV4-1|TRBJ1-3|TRBD1
TGCGCCAGCAGCCAGACGACAGGGACCCGTGGAAACACCATATATTTT
CASSQTTGTRGNTIYF
>few|TRBV6-2/TRBV6-3|TRBJ1-3|TRBD1
TGTGCCAGCGGCCCAATGGGACAGGGAGGAAAGGACACCATATATTTT
CASGPMGQGGKDTIYF
>few|TRBV6-2/TRBV6-3|TRBJ2-1|-
TGTGCCAGCACTTTCGGTCAGGCCTACAATGAGCAGTTCTTC
CASTFGQAYNEQFF
>few|TRBV27|TRBJ1-1|-
TGTGCCAGCATTGGGACCGGGTTTGGGGTTGAAGCTTTCTTT
CASIGTGFGVEAFF
>-|TRBV5-1|TRBJ2-1|-
TGCGCCAGCAGCTTTACCCAGGGGTTTGGCAATGAGCAGTTCTTC
CASSFTQGFGNEQFF
>-|TRBV7-2|TRBJ2-3|-
TGTGCCAGCAGTCCGGGGGCAGGGGCAGATACGCAGTATTTT
CASSPGAGADTQYF
>-|TRBV10-3|TRBJ2-4|-
TGTGCCATCAGTGAGCCCGGGGACACCAAAAACATTCAGTACTTC
CAISEPGDTKNIQYF
>few|TRBV6-6|TRBJ1-5|-
TGTGCCAGCAATACGGGACAAGTGAGCAATCAGCCCCAGCATTTT
CASNTGQVSNQPQHF
>-|TRBV6-5|TRBJ1-1|TRBD1
TGTGCCAGCAGTTCGACAGGGGCTGAAGCTTTCTTT
CASSSTGAEAFF
>few|TRBV5-1|TRBJ2-1|TRBD2
TGCGCCAGCAGCTTGGTAGCGGGGGGCCTATATGAGCAGTTCTTC
CASSLVAGGLYEQFF
>few|TRBV24-1|TRBJ2-3|-
TGTGCCACCAGTGATTTACGAGGGAGCGGCACAGATACGCAGTATTTT
CATSDLRGSGTDTQYF
>-|TRBV6-5|TRBJ2-7|TRBD2
TGTGCCAGCAGGGTGGGACTAGCGGGGGGAGAAGAGCAGTACTTC
CASRVGLAGGEEQYF
>-|TRBV6-2/TRBV6-3|TRBJ1-1|TRBD1
TGTGCCAGCAGTTACGGGGGACAGGGGGCGGCGGCTTTCTTT
CASSYGGQGAAAFF
>few|TRBV5-1|TRBJ1-2|TRBD1
TGCGCCAGCACCTGGACAGGGTCGGATGGCTACACCTTC
CASTWTGSDGYTF
>once|TRBV7-9|TRBJ2-1|-
TGTGCCAGCAGCCCCTCGGGGCTCGGGGGCAATGAGCAGTTCTTC
CASSPSGLGGNEQFF
>-|TRBV5-6|TRBJ1-5|TRBD1
TGTGCCAGCAGTCGGACAGGGACCTTTCTGGCCCAGCATTTT
CASSRTGTFLAQHF
>-|TRBV10-3|TRBJ2-7|-
TGTGCCACGCACAGGGGAGGCTACGAGCAGTACTTC
CATHRGGYEQYF
>-|TRBV12-3/TRBV12-4|TRBJ1-2|TRBD1
TGTGCCAGCAGTTTAAAAGGACAGGGGGATGGCTACACCTTC
CASSLKGQGDGYTF
>-|TRBV7-2|TRBJ1-2|-
TGTGCCAGCAGCTTATCGTTAAGGTTGGGCTATGGCTACACCTTC
CASSLSLRLGYGYTF
>many|TRBV7-3|TRBJ2-3|TRBD2
TGTGCCAGCAGCTTATACCCTAGCGGCGGCACAGATACGCAGTATTTT
CASSLYPSGGTDTQYF
>-|TRBV5-1|TRBJ2-1|TRBD2
TGCGCCAGCAGCTGGCATAGCGGGCGGATCGATGAGCAGTTCTTC
CASSWHSGRIDEQFF
>once|TRBV7-9|TRBJ2-3|-
TGTGCCAGCAGAGGTTCAGGGTTTGCTGATACGCAGTATTTT
CASRGSGFADTQYF
>few|TRBV9|TRBJ2-3|-
TGTGCCAGCAGCCCGACTACAGGGAGAACCACAGATACGCAGTATTTT
CASSPTTGRTTDTQYF
>few|TRBV6-5|TRBJ1-3|-
TGTGCCAGCAGTTACTCGGGGGGCGCAGGAAACACCATATATTTT
CASSYSGGAGNTIYF